The source of this T cell receptor beta chain is a study of blood T cells in healthy people across ages. General study findings and limits: Higher naive T cell percentage went strongly together with higher TCR beta diversity. Both higher diversity and more naive CD4+ cells marked long-lived donors when set against aged donors.

Through a sample-barcoded 5' primer and a J-beta primer mix, a second PCR was run for roughly 6 to 12 cycles. Every single cDNA molecule received a tag from a template-switch adaptor with 12 random nucleotides. A minimum of 2.5 million CDR3-containing paired-end reads was obtained for each sample. MiXCR, run by TCRdb on the 5' RACE reads, gives a single entry per CDR3 protein. Here the sample spans about 670,000 distinct CDR3 sequences, under 65% being singletons. V trimming: 8 bases; J trimming: 0 bases; junction bases outside the gene matches: 8. The CDR3 totals 15 residues. As for this clonotype: Antigen specificity is unknown.

This TCR was sampled from a woman aged 80 or over in good health. This chain links TRBV12-3 or TRBV12-4 with TRBJ2-5, with 8 bases matching TRBD2. The sequenced sample consisted of blood. The CDR3 loop reads CASDRAGEYQETQYF. Here the CDR3 DNA reads TGTGCCAGCGATAGAGCGGGAGAATACCAAGAGACCCAGTACTTC.